The 4 T cell receptor beta chains given below trace back to one sample, sequenced in a study of spatial heterogeneity in lung cancer. Study outcomes and limitations: Tumors with more nonsynonymous mutations had more expanded intratumoral alpha and beta TCRs.

The time point denotes: sample taken at primary tumor resection. Their recognized antigens are unknown. MiXCR, run by TCRdb on the 5' RACE reads, gives a single entry per CDR3 protein. The sample gives thousands of distinct CDR3 sequences, 14% to 15% of which show up once; approximately 10% is in the top ten. Here the sequenced sample was lung tumor tissue, taken at surgery. The receptor set was obtained from a female donor with early-stage non-small cell lung cancer.

Remarks on this clonotype: This beta chain was picked up by a library intended for alpha chains and is off target, so its count carries little meaning. The chain links TRBV13 to TRBJ1-2, with 9 positions matching TRBD1. Germline trimming cut 5 bases from V and 2 bases from J; bases unmatched to any gene: 6. The CDR3 covers 15 residues. CDR1 and CDR2 from the germline V gene are PRHDT and FYEKMQ (reference sequence). Written as DNA, the CDR3 is TGTGCCAGCAGCCCTGCCGGACAGGGGAACTATGGCTACACCTTC. Its translation is CASSPAGQGNYGYTF.

Comment on this clonotype: This beta chain lies outside the target of a library built for alpha chains; its clone size means little. The chain is built from TRBV20-1 and TRBJ1-4; D uncertain. This CDR3 region has 14 residues. Trimming left V 0 bases short and J 5 bases short, with 10 bases between. Germline lookup yields CDR1 DFQATT and CDR2 SNEGSKA (reference sequence). CDR3 bases: TGCAGTGCTAGAGATCTAGGAGAAAATGAAAAACTGTTTTTT. This codes for CSARDLGENEKLFF.

This clonotype is classed as medium-sized (0.01 to 0.1%). This beta chain came through as a stray read in a library set up for alpha chains, and its size says little. The chain combines TRBV3-1 with TRBJ1-5; D unresolved. The CDR3 consists of 15 residues. V was shortened by 3 bases and J by 0 bases, with 9 bases between the two germline ends. Germline loops: CDR1 LGHDT, CDR2 YNNKEL (reference sequence). CDR3 region: CASSHGTYSNQPQHF. CDR3 nucleotide sequence: TGTGCCAGCAGCCACGGTACCTATAGCAATCAGCCCCAGCATTTT.

This clonotype has at least ten counts. This beta chain is an off-target read within a library intended for alpha chains, so its frequency means little. The genes are TRBV23-1 and TRBJ2-3, with TRBD1 matching 8 bases. TRBV23-1 is assigned to the ORF class and has an uncertain function. CDR3 length: 15 amino acids. V lost 6 bases and J lost 5; bases outside the gene matches: 10. The CDR3 sequence: CASSRGQVEGDTQYF. The CDR3 DNA sequence: TGCGCCAGCAGCCGGGGACAGGTGGAGGGAGATACGCAGTATTTT.